This TCR beta chain stems from a study of CD8+CD57+ T cells in acquired aplastic anemia. Study details: Yields of DNA that came from sorted CD4+ and CD8+ cells averaged roughly 3.2 ug. General study findings and limits: Over 25 shared CD8+ CDR3s appeared highly expressed within patients' immunodominant clones. CD8+ Simpson's diversity did not differ significantly between patients and controls.

V was trimmed by 6 bases and J by 5 bases, leaving 13 bases between them. In germline, CDR1 is SQVTM, CDR2 ANQGSEA. The CDR3 is 12 residues long. For this clonotype: Its antigen is unidentified.

Sequencing involved patients with CD8+CD57+ cell expansion previously shown by flow cytometry. Genomic DNA acted as the template from which TCR beta VDJ combination and CDR3 sequence profiling were carried out. A single record per CDR3 protein comes from TCRdb applying MiXCR to the reads. The sample has about 41,000 distinct CDR3 sequences, roughly two thirds seen once. V usage is TRBV29-1 and J usage is TRBJ2-5; tentatively, D is TRBD2 (6 bases). The source is a human donor with aplastic anemia. Source material: sorted CD4+, CD8+, or CD8+CD57+ T cells (not recorded which) from PBMCs. The chain's CDR3 is CSVGGLWETQYF. The DNA for the CDR3 is TGCAGCGTGGGGGGACTGTGGGAGACCCAGTACTTC.